This T cell receptor (beta chain) was sequenced during a study of T cell repertoires in cytomegalovirus infection. Study-wide points: Predominance within the ex vivo response was attributable to HLA-C-restricted CMV-specific TCR beta clonotypes.

CDR3 size: 12 residues. The ends were cut back, 5 bases at V and 7 bases at J, with 11 bases in the middle. In germline, CDR1 is SGHTA, CDR2 FQGNSA. In TCRdb, the reads were re-called with MiXCR into one record per CDR3 protein. The profile covers some 560,000 distinct CDR3 sequences, with just under 40% appearing a single time and around 48% taken by the ten largest. Many counts were recorded for this clonotype. Its antigen is unidentified. The sequences come from cultured PBMCs, collected from culture after CMV antigen stimulation. The origin of this receptor is a human donor in good health (CMV status not recorded). Some clones in this sample may be carry-over from other donors' samples. V gene TRBV7-2 combines with J gene TRBJ1-2, with D possibly TRBD1 on 5 matching bases. The CDR3: CASSPGISGYTF. DNA of the CDR3: TGTGCCAGCAGCCCAGGGATATCTGGCTACACCTTC.